This is a list of T cell receptor beta chains from one sample in a study of blood T cell repertoires in COVID-19. Repertoires were generated with immunoSEQ multiplex PCR, while TCRdb's copy carries only in-frame clones and drops some. The sample records about 200,000 clones, around 84% being singletons. Material for sequencing was peripheral blood. The source is a man aged 60-69 years with acute or convalescent COVID-19. The CDR3 runs from the conserved cysteine through the conserved F or W. A D gene is named only where the DNA matches it firmly. Expanded clones get a size class; other rows say once, few or many, or leave the size out.

J gene: TRBJ2-3
D gene: .
clone size: once
V gene: TRBV9
CDR3 DNA: TGTGCCAGCAGCGTAGAAGGGGCGGGGAAGTATTTT
CDR3 protein: CASSVEGAGKYF

J gene: TRBJ1-2
D gene: TRBD1
clone size: .
V gene: TRBV2
CDR3 DNA: TGTGCCAGCAGTGAGGAGTGGCGGACAGGGGAGAACTATGGCTACACCTTC
CDR3 protein: CASSEEWRTGENYGYTF

J gene: TRBJ2-7
D gene: TRBD1
clone size: .
V gene: TRBV5-4
CDR3 DNA: TGTGCCAGCAGCTTGGTGGGTGGGACAGGACGATACGAGCAGTACTTC
CDR3 protein: CASSLVGGTGRYEQYF

J gene: TRBJ2-2
D gene: TRBD2
clone size: .
V gene: TRBV2
CDR3 DNA: TGTGCCAGCAGCCCCCTAGCGGGGGGCAGGGAGCTGTTTTTT
CDR3 protein: CASSPLAGGRELFF

J gene: TRBJ2-7
D gene: TRBD1
clone size: .
V gene: TRBV7-9
CDR3 DNA: TGTGCCAGCAGCCAAAGCCCGGGACAGGGGGCCGATAAGTACTTC
CDR3 protein: CASSQSPGQGADKYF

J gene: TRBJ1-5
D gene: TRBD1
clone size: .
V gene: TRBV27
CDR3 DNA: TGTGCCAGCAGGGGTAAGACAGGGTTTTGGGGAGATAGCAATCAGCCCCAGCATTTT
CDR3 protein: CASRGKTGFWGDSNQPQHF

J gene: TRBJ1-2
D gene: .
clone size: once
V gene: TRBV6-5
CDR3 DNA: TGTGCCAGCAACCTCGGGTTGGAGGGCTACACCTTC
CDR3 protein: CASNLGLEGYTF

J gene: TRBJ1-1
D gene: .
clone size: .
V gene: TRBV5-1
CDR3 DNA: TGCGCCAGCAGCCAGGACATGAACACTGAAGCTTTCTTT
CDR3 protein: CASSQDMNTEAFF

J gene: TRBJ2-5
D gene: TRBD1
clone size: .
V gene: TRBV3-1/TRBV3-2
CDR3 DNA: TGTGCCAGCAGCCGAGCGAACAGGGGTGGTGAGACCCAGTACTTC
CDR3 protein: CASSRANRGGETQYF

J gene: TRBJ2-7
D gene: TRBD1
clone size: .
V gene: TRBV19
CDR3 DNA: TGTGCCAGTAGACGGACAGGGCTGGGTGGAGAGCAGTACTTC
CDR3 protein: CASRRTGLGGEQYF

J gene: TRBJ2-1
D gene: TRBD2
clone size: few
V gene: TRBV5-8
CDR3 DNA: TGTGCCAGCAGCTTTACGGGACTAGCGGGGGGGCTCGGAGGAAATGAGCAGTTCTTC
CDR3 protein: CASSFTGLAGGLGGNEQFF

J gene: TRBJ1-2
D gene: .
clone size: .
V gene: TRBV2
CDR3 DNA: TGTGCCAGCTCGGCCGGGAACCCCTATGGCTACACCTTC
CDR3 protein: CASSAGNPYGYTF

J gene: TRBJ1-6
D gene: .
clone size: .
V gene: TRBV5-4
CDR3 DNA: TGTGCCAGCAGCGTGGACAGCCACAATAATTCACCCCTCCACTTT
CDR3 protein: CASSVDSHNNSPLHF

J gene: TRBJ2-1
D gene: TRBD1
clone size: few
V gene: TRBV5-5
CDR3 DNA: TGTGCCAGCAGCTTGTTTGGACAGGGAGGCAATGAGCAGTTCTTC
CDR3 protein: CASSLFGQGGNEQFF

J gene: TRBJ1-3
D gene: .
clone size: .
V gene: TRBV9
CDR3 DNA: TGTGCCAGCAGCGTAGACCTGGGCCTCTCTGGAAACACCATATATTTT
CDR3 protein: CASSVDLGLSGNTIYF

J gene: TRBJ1-5
D gene: .
clone size: .
V gene: TRBV28
CDR3 DNA: TGTGCCAGCAGTTTACGGGGGCGGGAGCAGCCCCAGCATTTT
CDR3 protein: CASSLRGREQPQHF

J gene: TRBJ1-1
D gene: TRBD1
clone size: .
V gene: TRBV9
CDR3 DNA: TGTGCCAGCAGCGACACACAGGGGGCGCGGACTGAAGCTTTCTTT
CDR3 protein: CASSDTQGARTEAFF

J gene: TRBJ2-1
D gene: .
clone size: .
V gene: TRBV5-1
CDR3 DNA: TGCGCCAGCAGCTTTTCTGTTAGCGATGAGCAGTTCTTC
CDR3 protein: CASSFSVSDEQFF

J gene: TRBJ2-7
D gene: .
clone size: .
V gene: TRBV10-3
CDR3 DNA: TGTGCCATCAGTGAGTCTCAGGGGCTCGGGTACGAGCAGTACTTC
CDR3 protein: CAISESQGLGYEQYF

J gene: TRBJ1-2
D gene: .
clone size: .
V gene: TRBV21-1
CDR3 DNA: TGTGCCAGCGGCAAGACAGGTTATGGCTACACCTTC
CDR3 protein: CASGKTGYGYTF

J gene: TRBJ1-6
D gene: .
clone size: .
V gene: TRBV27
CDR3 DNA: TGTGCCAGCAGTAACGACAGGCAGAATTCACCCCTCCACTTT
CDR3 protein: CASSNDRQNSPLHF

J gene: TRBJ2-3
D gene: TRBD2
clone size: .
V gene: TRBV5-1
CDR3 DNA: TGCGCCAGCAGCACGGGACTAGCGGGGGGGCCGGGCACAGATACGCAGTATTTT
CDR3 protein: CASSTGLAGGPGTDTQYF

J gene: TRBJ1-1
D gene: .
clone size: .
V gene: TRBV2
CDR3 DNA: TGTGCCAGCAGTCTTGACAGGAACACTGAAGCTTTCTTT
CDR3 protein: CASSLDRNTEAFF

J gene: TRBJ2-1
D gene: TRBD1
clone size: .
V gene: TRBV6-2/TRBV6-3
CDR3 DNA: TGTGCTAGCAGTCCACAGGGGGTATCCTACAATGAGCAGTTCTTC
CDR3 protein: CASSPQGVSYNEQFF